These 25 T cell receptor beta chains came from one sample sequenced in a study of identical twins. TCRdb reprocessed the 5' RACE reads via MiXCR and lists one record per CDR3 protein. The sample carries 1.5 million to 2 million distinct CDR3 sequences, 32% recorded once. Material for sequencing was cord blood. The origin of the receptors is a newborn girl in good health.

This clonotype was detected only a few times. The chain links TRBV11-1 to TRBJ2-5; 12 nucleotides align to TRBD2. This CDR3 spans 16 amino acids. Trimming at V came to 5 bases and at J to 2 bases, leaving 6 bases not matched to a gene. The germline V gene has CDR1 SGHAT and CDR2 FQDESV (reference sequence). This chain's CDR3 is CASSTRLAGVQETQYF. Written as DNA, the CDR3 is TGTGCCAGCAGCACCCGACTAGCGGGGGTTCAAGAGACCCAGTACTTC.

This rearrangement joins TRBV9 to TRBJ2-7; D unresolved. CDR3 size: 14 residues. The germline V gene has CDR1 SGDLS and CDR2 YYNGEE. V lost 4 bases, J lost 3 bases, and 14 bases lay in between. CDR3 sequence: CASSPSSPSYEQYF. For the CDR3, the DNA is TGTGCCAGCAGCCCCTCGTCACCTAGCTACGAGCAGTACTTC.

In this sample, this clonotype turned up a few times. The chain is built from TRBV20-1 and TRBJ2-7; 9 bases align to TRBD2. CDR1 DFQATT and CDR2 SNEGSKA come from the germline V gene (reference sequence). The CDR3 spans 15 residues. J gave up 4 bases and V 0 bases, and 7 bases lay outside the gene matches. This CDR3 reads CSARDRSSGIYEQYF. The CDR3, as DNA: TGCAGTGCTAGAGATCGATCTAGCGGGATATACGAGCAGTACTTC.

This clonotype was found many times. Mismatch with germline at one junction end may stem from a read error. This chain uses TRBV5-1 with TRBJ2-3; no clear D. The CDR3 covers 14 residues. CDR1 and CDR2 from the germline V gene are SGHRS and YFSETQ. CDR3 coding DNA: TGTGCCAGCAGTTTAGGCGAGAGCACAGATACGCAGTATTTT. This sequence encodes CASSLGESTDTQYF.

This clonotype was detected a few times. The chain links TRBV28 to TRBJ2-7; 7 bases are a match to TRBD2. Germline assignment: CDR1 MDHEN and CDR2 SYDVKM. V trimming: 8 bases; J trimming: 4 bases; junction bases outside the gene matches: 14. The CDR3 has 15 amino acids. The CDR3 region is CASGSRGSRGYEQYF. The CDR3 DNA is TGTGCCAGCGGCAGTCGCGGGTCGCGGGGGTACGAGCAGTACTTC.

This clonotype was detected a few times. The rearrangement joins TRBV29-1 to TRBJ1-2; no clear D. This CDR3 comprises 11 residues. Germline loops: CDR1 SQVTM, CDR2 ANQGSEA. With 3 bases removed from V and 3 bases from J, the gap between germline ends came to 5 bases. CDR3 residues: CSVDNDYGYTF. CDR3 coding DNA: TGCAGCGTTGATAACGACTATGGCTACACCTTC.

The V and J genes are TRBV20-1 and TRBJ2-5; 11 nucleotides match TRBD2. The better agreement between TRBJ2-7 and the DNA end casts doubt on the J call. The CDR3 covers 14 residues. Germline V gene sequence: CDR1 DFQATT, CDR2 SNEGSKA (reference sequence). CDR3 amino acids: CSASLSSGRSEQYF. CDR3 sequence (DNA): TGCAGTGCTAGTTTGTCTAGCGGGAGGAGCGAGCAGTACTTC.

This clonotype has a handful of counts. This chain links TRBV28 with TRBJ2-1; 12 bases are a match to TRBD2. Germline CDR1 and CDR2: MDHEN and SYDVKM. The V segment lost 4 bases and the J segment 7 bases; nucleotides outside the gene matches: 5. The CDR3 has 15 amino acids. The DNA for the CDR3 is TGTGCCAGCAGTTCACTAGCGGGAGGCTGGAATGAGCAGTTCTTC. Translating gives CASSSLAGGWNEQFF.

The rearrangement links TRBV27 to TRBJ2-3; 9 bases fit TRBD1. The CDR3 totals 15 residues. V gave up 4 bases and J gave up 5 bases; unmatched junction bases: 7. Per germline, CDR1 MNHEY and CDR2 SMNVEV (reference sequence). The CDR3 DNA reads TGTGCCAGCAGTTCCCCGGGACAGGGTAGAGATACGCAGTATTTT. This gives the protein CASSSPGQGRDTQYF.

The chain is built from TRBV10-3 and TRBJ2-3, with D perhaps given as TRBD1 or TRBD2 (5 bases each). The V end lost 5 bases, the J end lost 2 bases, and 14 bases lay between the germline ends. From germline, CDR1 is ENHRY and CDR2 SYGVKD. The CDR3 extends over 15 amino acids. CDR3 residues: CAISRARGVTDTQYF. The CDR3 DNA is TGTGCCATCAGTCGAGCTAGGGGAGTCACAGATACGCAGTATTTT.

This sequence joins TRBV5-1 and TRBJ2-2; 9 bases map to TRBD2. V was pared by 4 bases and J by 0 bases, with 1 base of the junction left unmatched. CDR1 is SGHRS, CDR2 YFSETQ, per germline. This CDR3 contains 15 residues. The chain's CDR3 is CASSRTSANTGELFF. The CDR3 region has the DNA TGCGCCAGCAGCCGGACTAGCGCGAACACCGGGGAGCTGTTTTTT.

The chain joins TRBV29-1 to TRBJ2-7; D possibly corresponds to TRBD1 (6 bases). Between the trimmed V and J ends, which lost 3 bases and 0 bases, there was a span of 9 bases. The germline V gene has CDR1 SQVTM and CDR2 ANQGSEA. This CDR3 contains 13 residues. This chain's CDR3 is CSVETGNSYEQYF. CDR3 DNA: TGCAGCGTTGAGACAGGTAACTCCTACGAGCAGTACTTC.

This clonotype turned up a few times. This chain connects TRBV6-1 to TRBJ2-1; D perhaps matches TRBD2 (5 bases). Trimming left V 0 bases short and J 6 bases short, with 12 bases between. From germline, CDR1 is MNHNS and CDR2 SASEGT. This CDR3 has 15 residues. CDR3 region: CASSEAGEAVNEQFF. The CDR3 nucleotides read TGTGCCAGCAGTGAAGCGGGAGAGGCGGTCAATGAGCAGTTCTTC.

This clonotype was seen more than once but under ten times. The chain links TRBV29-1 to TRBJ2-5, with TRBD2 identical over 9 bases. Trimming took 4 bases from V and 1 from J; bases not matched to a gene: 7. CDR3 size: 15 residues. Germline V gene data show CDR1 as SQVTM and CDR2 as ANQGSEA. The CDR3 nucleotides read TGCAGCGTTGCGGGTAGCGGGGGAATCCAAGAGACCCAGTACTTC. This encodes CSVAGSGGIQETQYF.

As concerns this clonotype: A junction boundary mismatches the germline segment, possibly from a read error. This chain joins TRBV9 and TRBJ2-1; tentative D call: TRBD2 (6 bases). The germline gives CDR1 SGDLS, CDR2 YYNGEE. This CDR3 region has 14 residues. DNA of the CDR3: TGTGCCAGCAGCGCCTCGGGACTCTACAATGAGCAGTTTTTC. This sequence encodes CASSASGLYNEQFF.

In its sample, this clonotype was seen many times. V and J are TRBV12-3 or TRBV12-4 and TRBJ2-3; D is ambiguous. Trimming shortened V by 5 bases and J by 3 bases, and 9 bases separated the two germline ends. The CDR3 spans 13 residues. CDR3 amino acids: CASSARLTDTQYF. The CDR3 DNA is TGTGCCAGCAGTGCCCGACTGACAGATACGCAGTATTTT.

There are a few counts of this clonotype. The chain has TRBV11-2 and TRBJ2-1; a weak D match, TRBD1 (6 bases). V lost 1 base to trimming and J lost 4 bases, with 14 bases between them. CDR1 and CDR2 from the germline V gene are SGHAT and FQNNGV. This CDR3 spans 16 amino acids. The CDR3 sequence is CASSLGGQRGYNEQFF. For the CDR3, the DNA is TGTGCCAGCAGCTTAGGAGGTCAGAGGGGGTACAATGAGCAGTTCTTC. Variable domain in full (rest from reference TRBV11-2 and TRBJ2-1): EAGVAQSPRYKIIEKRQSVAFWCNPISGHATLYWYQQILGQGPKLLIQFQNNGVVDDSQLPKDRFSAERLKGVDSTLKIQPAKLEDSAVYLCASSLGGQRGYNEQFFGPGTRLTVL.

The CDR3 DNA is TGTGCCTGGAGTACCCCGGGACTAGCGGGCTACGAGCAGTACTTC. This codes for CAWSTPGLAGYEQYF. This rearrangement joins TRBV30 to TRBJ2-7; 12 nucleotides agree with TRBD2. Losses at the gene ends were 2 bases for V and 3 bases for J; bases not matched to a gene: 5. The germline V gene encodes CDR1 GTSNPN and CDR2 SVGIG (reference sequence). The CDR3 runs to 15 residues.

This clonotype has a handful of counts. The genes are TRBV2 and TRBJ2-3, with D unclear. V shed 2 bases and J shed 0 bases, with 12 bases lying between them. Germline assignment: CDR1 SNHLY and CDR2 FYNNEI. The CDR3 consists of 16 residues. The CDR3 DNA follows: TGTGCCAGCAGTGAATCACTGGTGCTTAGCACAGATACGCAGTATTTT. This sequence encodes CASSESLVLSTDTQYF. The full variable domain, with the rest looked up from reference TRBV2 and TRBJ2-3, is EPEVTQTPSHQVTQMGQEVILRCVPISNHLYFYWYRQILGQKVEFLVSFYNNEISEKSEIFDDQFSVERPDGSNFTLKIRSTKLEDSAMYFCASSESLVLSTDTQYFGPGTRLTVL.

This clonotype has a count of ten or more. The chain links TRBV6-6 to TRBJ2-5; D not resolved. Germline lookup yields CDR1 MNHNY and CDR2 SVGAGI (reference sequence). V was shortened by 3 bases and J by 2 bases, with 13 bases between the two germline ends. This CDR3 region has 15 residues. CDR3 nucleotides: TGTGCCAGCAGTTATGGCTACACCGAACAAGAGACCCAGTACTTC. Translation gives CASSYGYTEQETQYF.

This chain links TRBV7-9 with TRBJ2-2; D assignment may be TRBD1 or TRBD2 (5 bases each). The V and J ends lost 2 bases and 5 bases respectively, with 18 bases between them. The CDR3 spans 17 residues. Germline V gene lookup returns CDR1 SEHNR and CDR2 FQNEAQ (reference sequence). CDR3 DNA sequence: TGTGCCAGCAGCTTATTCCCGGGACCCCTTCGGACCGGGGAGCTGTTTTTT. It codes for CASSLFPGPLRTGELFF.

The chain joins TRBV27 to TRBJ1-5, with D unclear. Germline CDR1 and CDR2: MNHEY and SMNVEV (reference sequence). Trimming shortened V by 6 bases and J by 5 bases, and 23 bases separated the two germline ends. CDR3 size: 17 residues. CDR3 bases: TGTGCCAGCAGCCCCCTTAGGGCGGCCGGTAGAGATCAGCCCCAGCATTTT. It yields the protein CASSPLRAAGRDQPQHF.

This clonotype was counted only a few times. V and J are TRBV9 and TRBJ2-3, with 9 bases aligning to TRBD2. Germline CDR1 is SGDLS and CDR2 is YYNGEE. Unmatched junction bases numbered 5, after V lost 0 bases and J lost 6 bases. This CDR3 spans 15 amino acids. CDR3 protein: CASSVASGAFDTQYF. Here the CDR3 DNA reads TGTGCCAGCAGCGTAGCTAGCGGGGCCTTCGATACGCAGTATTTT. The variable domain in full, completed from reference TRBV9 and TRBJ2-3, reads DSGVTQTPKHLITATGQRVTLRCSPRSGDLSVYWYQQSLDQGLQFLIQYYNGEERAKGNILERFSAQQFPDLHSELNLSSLELGDSALYFCASSVASGAFDTQYFGPGTRLTVL.

The chain uses TRBV27 and TRBJ2-7, with D perhaps TRBD1 (5 bases). The germline V gene encodes CDR1 MNHEY and CDR2 SMNVEV (reference sequence). V was cut by 5 bases and J by 0 bases, with 14 bases left in between. This CDR3 is 15 amino acids long. The CDR3 reads CASSQTYRISYEQYF. The DNA of the CDR3 is TGTGCCAGCAGTCAAACATACAGGATCTCCTACGAGCAGTACTTC.

V and J are TRBV7-9 and TRBJ2-3; unclear D gene. With 4 bases removed from V and 0 bases from J, the gap between germline ends came to 11 bases. CDR1 and CDR2 from the germline V gene are SEHNR and FQNEAQ (reference sequence). There are 15 residues in the CDR3. The CDR3 DNA reads as TGTGCCAGCAGCTCCCTAATCGGGAGCACAGATACGCAGTATTTT. It encodes CASSSLIGSTDTQYF.